Presented here are 16 T cell receptor beta chains from one specimen sequenced in a study of early stage breast cancer tumors. TCRdb's table, derived via immunoSEQ multiplex PCR, lists solely in-frame clones and lacks some. The table shows about 5,000 clones, with 60% to 75% occurring only once. The sequencing sample was made of breast tumor tissue. These receptor sequences come from a person aged 50-59 years with breast cancer.

This chain uses TRBV19 with TRBJ1-2; D not resolved. V was trimmed by 6 bases and J by 0 bases, leaving 14 bases between them. CDR1 LNHDA and CDR2 SQIVND come from the germline V gene (reference sequence). This CDR3 has 15 amino acids. The CDR3: CASSENRLANYGYTF. DNA for the CDR3: TGTGCCAGTAGCGAGAATCGGCTAGCTAACTATGGCTACACCTTC. Full variable domain (remainder filled in from reference TRBV19 and TRBJ1-2): DGGITQSPKYLFRKEGQNVTLSCEQNLNHDAMYWYRQDPGQGLRLIYYSQIVNDFQKGDIAEGYSVSREKKESFPLTVTSAQKNPTAFYLCASSENRLANYGYTFGSGTRLTVV.

This clone has just a few counts. The chain combines TRBV5-4 with TRBJ2-1; 14 nucleotides align to TRBD2. The junction had 6 bases not matched to a gene; V was cut back by 4 bases and J by 0 bases. Germline CDR1 reads SGHNT; CDR2 reads YYREEE (reference sequence). The CDR3 extends over 18 amino acids. The CDR3 bases are TGTGCCAGCAGCGGACTAGCGGGAGGTATTAGCTCCTACAATGAGCAGTTCTTC. Its translation: CASSGLAGGISSYNEQFF.

This clone appeared a few times. The V and J genes are TRBV4-3 and TRBJ1-3; D is unresolved. Germline V gene data show CDR1 as LGHNA and CDR2 as YSLEER. This CDR3 contains 15 residues. V lost 1 base and J 4 bases, leaving 11 bases between the germline ends. The CDR3 region is CASSQALTRGNTIYF. CDR3 DNA sequence: TGCGCCAGCAGCCAAGCACTCACTAGAGGAAACACCATATATTTT.

The genes are TRBV14 and TRBJ2-2; D not resolved. Trimming removed 4 bases at V and 0 bases at J, with 6 bases between. This CDR3 spans 14 amino acids. Germline-derived CDR1 and CDR2 are SGHDN and FVKESK. CDR3 DNA: TGTGCCAGCAGCCTGATGTCGAACACCGGGGAGCTGTTTTTT. Amino acids: CASSLMSNTGELFF.

The genes are TRBV9 and TRBJ2-2, with D unresolved. CDR1 is SGDLS, CDR2 YYNGEE, per germline. There are 14 residues in the CDR3. The V and J ends lost 0 bases and 3 bases respectively, with 6 bases between them. CDR3 residues: CASSVGQYTGELFF. CDR3 coding DNA: TGTGCCAGCAGCGTAGGCCAGTACACCGGGGAGCTGTTTTTT.

This chain links TRBV21-1 with TRBJ2-3; the D call TRBD1 from the table was never checked on the DNA. TRBV21-1 is recorded as a pseudogene. The CDR3 covers 20 residues. The CDR3 reads CASHDIVSTDRVPFTDTQYF. The CDR3 DNA reads TGTGCCAGCCACGATATTGTTTCGACGGACAGGGTTCCTTTCACAGATACGCAGTATTTT.

The chain couples TRBV13 to TRBJ2-1, with D unresolved. CDR3 size: 14 residues. The ends were cut back, 7 bases at V and 6 bases at J, with 16 bases in the middle. Per the germline V gene, CDR1 is PRHDT and CDR2 is FYEKMQ (reference sequence). The CDR3 nucleotides are TGTGCCAGCACCCCCAAAGGAACAGCCAATGAGCAGTTCTTC. Protein product: CASTPKGTANEQFF.

This clone appeared a few times. The V and J genes are TRBV19 and TRBJ2-1; D may be TRBD2 (5 bases). Germline loops: CDR1 LNHDA, CDR2 SQIVND (reference sequence). V was cut by 1 base and J by 4 bases, with 8 bases left in between. The CDR3 totals 14 residues. The CDR3 region is CASSIGSAYNEQFF. CDR3 DNA: TGTGCCAGTAGTATAGGTAGCGCGTACAATGAGCAGTTCTTC.

V gene TRBV15 combines with J gene TRBJ2-7; D unclear. Trimming stripped 0 bases from V and 3 bases from J, with 9 bases between. The CDR3 loop spans 14 amino acids. Germline CDR1 LNHNV, CDR2 YYDKDF (reference sequence). CDR3 amino acids: CATSRDVGNYEQYF. CDR3 nucleotides: TGTGCCACCAGCAGAGATGTGGGGAACTACGAGCAGTACTTC.

V gene TRBV30 combines with J gene TRBJ2-2; D gene unclear. Germline-derived CDR1 and CDR2 are GTSNPN and SVGIG (reference sequence). V lost 0 bases and J lost 1, with 9 bases in between. There are 15 residues in the CDR3. The CDR3 bases are TGTGCCTGGAGTGTCCGGCCACGGAACACCGGGGAGCTGTTTTTT. Translating gives CAWSVRPRNTGELFF.

The chain links TRBV28 to TRBJ1-6; possibly TRBD1 for D (5 bases). The CDR3 length is 15 residues. Between the trimmed V and J ends, which lost 3 bases and 0 bases, there was a span of 6 bases. In germline, CDR1 is MDHEN, CDR2 SYDVKM. The CDR3 loop is CASSLGHSYNSPLHF. The CDR3 DNA reads as TGTGCCAGCAGTTTGGGGCACTCCTATAATTCACCCCTCCACTTT.

This clone was recorded a few times. The chain is built from TRBV11-3 and TRBJ2-1; TRBD2 matches 8 bases. Per the germline V gene, CDR1 is SGHNT and CDR2 is YENEEA. This CDR3 contains 14 residues. J was trimmed by 5 bases and V by 3 bases; bases with no gene match: 3. The CDR3 loop is CASSLREAHNEQFF. Here the CDR3 DNA reads TGTGCCAGCAGCTTGCGGGAGGCCCACAATGAGCAGTTCTTC. Full variable domain (remainder filled in from reference TRBV11-3 and TRBJ2-1): EAGVVQSPRYKIIEKKQPVAFWCNPISGHNTLYWYLQNLGQGPELLIRYENEEAVDDSQLPKDRFSAERLKGVDSTLKIQPAELGDSAVYLCASSLREAHNEQFFGPGTRLTVL.

CDR3 amino acids: CASSSPRQGHEQYF. CDR3 nucleotides: TGTGCCAGTAGTAGCCCCCGACAGGGGCACGAGCAGTACTTC. The chain combines TRBV19 with TRBJ2-7; 8 bases are shared with TRBD1. V gave up 4 bases and J gave up 5 bases; unmatched junction bases: 7. Germline V lookup: CDR1 LNHDA, CDR2 SQIVND (reference sequence). The CDR3 runs 14 residues.

The genes are TRBV7-6 and TRBJ2-6; D possibly corresponds to TRBD2 (6 bases). The CDR3 length is 19 residues. Germline V gene sequence: CDR1 SGHVS, CDR2 FNYEAQ. Trimming left V 5 bases short and J 0 bases short, with 20 bases between. The CDR3 loop is CASSLYGASVSSGANVLTF. CDR3 bases: TGTGCCAGCAGCCTTTACGGGGCTAGCGTAAGCTCTGGGGCCAACGTCCTGACTTTC.

The chain uses TRBV7-3 and TRBJ2-2, with 9 bases aligning to TRBD1. The germline gives CDR1 SGHTA, CDR2 FQGTGA. This CDR3 is built from 16 residues. J lost 5 bases, V lost 5 bases, and 9 bases had no gene match. Here the CDR3 DNA reads TGTGCCAGCAGCGAGGGACAGGGTGTCCGGACCGGGGAGCTGTTTTTT. Amino acids: CASSEGQGVRTGELFF.

In its sample, this clone was seen a few times. This sequence joins TRBV7-9 and TRBJ2-2, with D possibly matching TRBD2 (6 bases). The germline V and J ends were trimmed by 1 base and 6 bases, with 15 bases remaining between them. CDR1 SEHNR and CDR2 FQNEAQ come from the germline V gene (reference sequence). The CDR3 loop spans 16 amino acids. For the CDR3, the DNA is TGTGCCAGCAGCTTAGTAGCGGCCCTAAGTCCCGGGGAGCTGTTTTTT. This codes for CASSLVAALSPGELFF.